The clone carrying this T cell receptor (beta chain) was observed a single time. Its antigen is still unknown. This sample is part of a study of a mutant IDH1 vaccine in newly diagnosed glioma. Study details: Onset of vaccination occurred 4-6 weeks following radiotherapy alone, or with temozolomide cycles. Treated patients had a mean age of about 44 years and an approximately 62% male, around 38% female split. Earlier care involved radiotherapy, temozolomide, or both, and the majority received both. Whole-study findings and limits: Apparently, pseudoprogression bore no relation to changes among the top peripheral T cell clonotypes.

V was clipped by 4 bases and J by 6 bases; unmatched bases: 10. The V gene's germline CDR1 is LGHNT and CDR2 FRNRAP. The CDR3 spans 16 residues. The time point: week 47, end of study. One vaccine dose held 300 ug of mutant IDH1 20-mer peptide and came with topical imiquimod. Using immunoSEQ multiplex PCR, the repertoire was profiled, and TCRdb retains in-frame clones only, with some absent. The sample includes 84,000 or so clones, approximately 80% of them seen just once. The rearrangement joins TRBV12-5 to TRBJ2-3; 10 bases are shared with TRBD2. Source: PBMCs, taken from a glioma patient whose treatment included an IDH1 peptide vaccine. The sequence came from a man aged 35-49 years with glioma. The CDR3 loop reads CASGSGASGSADTQYF. The CDR3 DNA sequence: TGTGCTAGTGGTTCTGGTGCTAGCGGGAGTGCCGATACGCAGTATTTT. The whole variable domain, filled in from reference TRBV12-5 and TRBJ2-3, reads DARVTQTPRHKVTEMGQEVTMRCQPILGHNTVFWYRQTMMQGLELLAYFRNRAPLDDSGMPKDRFSAEMPDATLATLKIQPSEPRDSAVYFCASGSGASGSADTQYFGPGTRLTVL.